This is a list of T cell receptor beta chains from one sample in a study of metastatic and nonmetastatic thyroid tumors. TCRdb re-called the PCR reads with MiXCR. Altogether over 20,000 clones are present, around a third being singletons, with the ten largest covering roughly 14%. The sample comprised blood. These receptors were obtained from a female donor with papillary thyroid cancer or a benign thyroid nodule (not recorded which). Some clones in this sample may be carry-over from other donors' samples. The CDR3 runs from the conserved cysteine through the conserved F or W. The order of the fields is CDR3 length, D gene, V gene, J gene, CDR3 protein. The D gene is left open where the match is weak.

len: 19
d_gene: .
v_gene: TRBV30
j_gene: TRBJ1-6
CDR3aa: CAWSAGVGRTSSYNSPLHF

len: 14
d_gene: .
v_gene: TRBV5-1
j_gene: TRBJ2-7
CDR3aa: CASSSRTPTYEQYF

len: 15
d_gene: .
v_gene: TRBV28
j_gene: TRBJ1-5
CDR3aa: CASSLGRGPNQPQHF

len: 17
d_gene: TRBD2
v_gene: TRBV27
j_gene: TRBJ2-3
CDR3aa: CASSPLAGGVGTDTQYF

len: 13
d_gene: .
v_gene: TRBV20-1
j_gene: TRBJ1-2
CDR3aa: CSARDLGARGYTF

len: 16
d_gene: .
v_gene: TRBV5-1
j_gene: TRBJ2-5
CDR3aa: CASSLGRGARQETQYF

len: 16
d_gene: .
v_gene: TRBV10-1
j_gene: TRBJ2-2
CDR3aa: CASSESGYVGSGELFF

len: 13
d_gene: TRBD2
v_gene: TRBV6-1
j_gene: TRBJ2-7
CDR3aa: CASSDRLAEEQYF

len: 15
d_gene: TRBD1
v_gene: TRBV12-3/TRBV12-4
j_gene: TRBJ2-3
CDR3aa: CASSSHRGWTDTQYF

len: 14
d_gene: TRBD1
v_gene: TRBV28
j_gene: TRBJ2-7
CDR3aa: CASMSQGAAYEQYF

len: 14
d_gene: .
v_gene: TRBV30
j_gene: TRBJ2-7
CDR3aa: CAWSLWAGGYEQYF

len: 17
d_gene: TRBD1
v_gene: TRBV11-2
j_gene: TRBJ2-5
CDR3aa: CASSLYRGTGYRETQYF

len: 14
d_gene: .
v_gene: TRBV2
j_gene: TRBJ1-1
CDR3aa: CASRETGMGTEAFF

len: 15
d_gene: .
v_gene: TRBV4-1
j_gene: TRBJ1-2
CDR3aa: CASSQEGFPDYGYTF

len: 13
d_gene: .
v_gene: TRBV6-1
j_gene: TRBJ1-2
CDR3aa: CASSATGLGGYTF

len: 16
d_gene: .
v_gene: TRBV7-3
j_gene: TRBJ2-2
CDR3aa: CASSPGGNQNTGELFF

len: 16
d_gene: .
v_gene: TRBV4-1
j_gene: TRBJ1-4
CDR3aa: CASSQDQKGTNEKLFF

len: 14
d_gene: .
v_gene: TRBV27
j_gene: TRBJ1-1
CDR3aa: CASSSTLGNTEAFF

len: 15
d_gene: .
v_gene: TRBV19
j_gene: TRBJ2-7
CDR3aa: CASSPLPASYYEQYF

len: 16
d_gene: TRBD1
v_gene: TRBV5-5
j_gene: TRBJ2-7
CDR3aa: CASSPNARTGRYEQYF

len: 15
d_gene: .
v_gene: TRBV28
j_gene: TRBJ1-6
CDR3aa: CASREIPSYNSPLHF

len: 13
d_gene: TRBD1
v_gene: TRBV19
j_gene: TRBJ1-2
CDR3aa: CATRTGTNYGYTF

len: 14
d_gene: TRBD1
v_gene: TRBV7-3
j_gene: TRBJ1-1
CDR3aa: CASSLTGGETEAFF

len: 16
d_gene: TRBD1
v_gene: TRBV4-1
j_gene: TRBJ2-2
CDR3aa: CASSPGTDPNTGELFF

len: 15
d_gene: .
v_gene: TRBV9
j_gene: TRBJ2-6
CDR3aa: CASSTSGSGANVLTF

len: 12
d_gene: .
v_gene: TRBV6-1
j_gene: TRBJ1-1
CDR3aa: CASRNDPGEAFF

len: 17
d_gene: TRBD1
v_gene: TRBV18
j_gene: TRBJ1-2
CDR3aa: CASSNTGGADRSQGYTF

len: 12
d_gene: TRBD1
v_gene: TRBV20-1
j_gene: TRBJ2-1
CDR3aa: CSARDQGAEQFF

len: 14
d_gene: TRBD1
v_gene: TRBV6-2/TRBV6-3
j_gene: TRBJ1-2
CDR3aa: CASSSRQGNYGYTF

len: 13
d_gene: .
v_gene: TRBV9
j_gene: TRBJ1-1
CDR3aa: CASSVDWNTEAFF

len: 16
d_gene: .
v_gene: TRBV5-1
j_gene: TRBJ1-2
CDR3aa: CAGSLSRSQGNYGYTF

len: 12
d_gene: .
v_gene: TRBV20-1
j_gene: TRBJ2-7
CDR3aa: CSARDLGWEQYF

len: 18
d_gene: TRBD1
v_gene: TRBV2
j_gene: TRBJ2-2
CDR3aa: CASSDPYTGTGVSGELFF

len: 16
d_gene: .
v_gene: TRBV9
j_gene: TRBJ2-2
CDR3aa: CASSVAALPNTGELFF

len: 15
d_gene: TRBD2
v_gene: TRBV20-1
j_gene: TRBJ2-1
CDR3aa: CSANPTSGSGNEQFF

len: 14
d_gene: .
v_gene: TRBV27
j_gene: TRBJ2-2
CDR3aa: CASSPNWSYGELFF

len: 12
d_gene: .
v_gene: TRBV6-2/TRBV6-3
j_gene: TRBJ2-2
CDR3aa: CASSWLDGELFF

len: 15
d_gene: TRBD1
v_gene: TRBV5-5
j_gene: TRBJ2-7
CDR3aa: CASSSDRASYYEQYF

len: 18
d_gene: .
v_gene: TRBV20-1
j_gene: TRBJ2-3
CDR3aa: CSARGPPGGVGLPDTQYF

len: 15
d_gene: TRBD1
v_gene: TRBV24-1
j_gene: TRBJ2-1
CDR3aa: CATSDPGTGVNEQFF

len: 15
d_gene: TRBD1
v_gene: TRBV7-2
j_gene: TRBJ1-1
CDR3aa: CASSIAGTGDGGAFF

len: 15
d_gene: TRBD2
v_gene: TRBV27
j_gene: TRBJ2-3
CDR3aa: CASSLAGGITDTQYF

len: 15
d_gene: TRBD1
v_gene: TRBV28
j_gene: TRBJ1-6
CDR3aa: CASSLGTGGNSPLHF

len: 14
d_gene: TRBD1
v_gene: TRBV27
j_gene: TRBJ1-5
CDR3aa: CASSPRAGGQPQHF

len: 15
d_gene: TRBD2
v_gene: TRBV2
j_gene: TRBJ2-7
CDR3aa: CASSSGLAGVHEQYF

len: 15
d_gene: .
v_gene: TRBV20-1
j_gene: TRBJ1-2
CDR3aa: CSAREGWEEDYGYTF